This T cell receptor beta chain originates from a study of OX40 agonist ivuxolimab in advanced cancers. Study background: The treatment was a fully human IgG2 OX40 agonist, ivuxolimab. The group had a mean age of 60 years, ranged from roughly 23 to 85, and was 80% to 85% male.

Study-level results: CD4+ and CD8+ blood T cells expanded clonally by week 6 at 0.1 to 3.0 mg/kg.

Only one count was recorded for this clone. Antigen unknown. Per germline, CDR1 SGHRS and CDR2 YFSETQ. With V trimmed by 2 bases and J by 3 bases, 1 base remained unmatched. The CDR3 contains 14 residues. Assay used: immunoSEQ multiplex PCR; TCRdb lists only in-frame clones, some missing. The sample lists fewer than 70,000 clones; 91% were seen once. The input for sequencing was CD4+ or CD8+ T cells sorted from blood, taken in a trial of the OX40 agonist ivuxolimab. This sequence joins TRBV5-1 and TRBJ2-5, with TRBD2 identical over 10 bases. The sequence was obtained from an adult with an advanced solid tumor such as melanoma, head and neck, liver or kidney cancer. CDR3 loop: CASSFGLAEETQYF. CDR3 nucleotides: TGCGCCAGCAGCTTCGGACTAGCGGAAGAGACCCAGTACTTC. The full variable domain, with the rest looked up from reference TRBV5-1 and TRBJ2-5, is KAGVTQTPRYLIKTRGQQVTLSCSPISGHRSVSWYQQTPGQGLQFLFEYFSETQRNKGNFPGRFSGRQFSNSRSEMNVSTLELGDSALYLCASSFGLAEETQYFGPGTRLLVL.